A single sample gave rise to the 28 T cell receptor beta chains below, sequenced in a study of cytomegalovirus exposure and HLA in healthy donors. The PCR was carried out with 60 Vbeta primers and 13 Jbeta primers. Only in-frame clones appear in the TCRdb table, and some are missing; sequencing was by immunoSEQ multiplex PCR. The sample has around 90,000 clones, 55% to 65% seen once. Source material: PBMCs. The receptors stem from a human donor in good health.

The chain links TRBV10-1 to TRBJ1-6; D not resolved. The CDR3 contains 14 residues. Germline assignment: CDR1 WNHNN and CDR2 SYGVQD (reference sequence). Trimming took 0 bases from V and 7 from J, leaving 7 bases between them. The CDR3 region is CASSESESNSPLHF. In DNA form, the CDR3 reads TGCGCCAGCAGTGAGTCGGAGTCGAATTCACCCCTCCACTTT.

This clone was picked up a small number of times. J is TRBJ2-7 and V is TRBV2; D is perhaps TRBD1 (5 bases). The CDR3 contains 11 residues. V lost 6 bases to trimming and J lost 4 bases, with 7 bases between them. The germline V gene encodes CDR1 SNHLY and CDR2 FYNNEI. Written as DNA, the CDR3 is TGTGCCAGCAGATACAGGTACGAGCAGTACTTC. It encodes CASRYRYEQYF.

This chain joins TRBV2 and TRBJ2-1, with 15 bases aligning to TRBD2. The CDR3 has 16 residues. In germline, CDR1 is SNHLY, CDR2 FYNNEI. V was pared by 5 bases and J by 7 bases, with 6 bases of the junction left unmatched. This CDR3 reads CASSKRTSGGGNEQFF. CDR3 DNA sequence: TGTGCCAGCAGTAAAAGGACTAGCGGGGGGGGTAATGAGCAGTTCTTC.

This chain connects TRBV7-6 to TRBJ2-5; 7 bases line up with TRBD2. Trimming took 5 bases from V and 5 from J; bases not matched to a gene: 11. There are 15 residues in the CDR3. Germline V CDR1 and CDR2: SGHVS, FNYEAQ. CDR3 loop: CASSPRTSLGETQYF. The CDR3 DNA is TGTGCCAGCAGCCCCAGGACTAGTTTAGGGGAGACCCAGTACTTC.

This rearrangement joins TRBV14 to TRBJ1-5, with TRBD1 identical over 7 bases. V lost 6 bases and J lost 4; bases outside the gene matches: 9. Germline V gives CDR1 SGHDN, CDR2 FVKESK. This CDR3 contains 15 residues. In nucleotides, the CDR3 is TGTGCCAGCAGACGGAGGAGGGGGCGGAATCAGCCCCAGCATTTT. It translates to CASRRRRGRNQPQHF.

This clone was seen a single time. J is TRBJ1-2 and V is TRBV6-5; 9 bases fit TRBD1. With 8 bases clipped from V and 1 base from J, the junction kept 8 bases outside the gene matches. Germline loops: CDR1 MNHEY, CDR2 SVGAGI. The CDR3 is 15 amino acids. CDR3 amino acids: CASRDRVFGNYGYTF. The DNA for the CDR3 is TGTGCCAGCCGGGACAGGGTCTTTGGTAACTATGGCTACACCTTC.

The V and J genes are TRBV11-2 and TRBJ2-3, with 7 positions matching TRBD2. Per the germline V gene, CDR1 is SGHAT and CDR2 is FQNNGV. V gave up 3 bases and J gave up 6 bases; unmatched junction bases: 6. The CDR3 is 14 amino acids. CDR3 protein: CASSLGGGRDTQYF. Written as DNA, the CDR3 is TGTGCCAGCAGCTTGGGGGGGGGTCGGGATACGCAGTATTTT.

Concerning this clone: Relative to the germline gene, one junction end is altered; a read error may explain this. The chain carries TRBV5-1 and TRBJ1-1; 7 nucleotides align to TRBD1. Germline lookup yields CDR1 SGHRS and CDR2 YFSETQ. The CDR3 has 13 amino acids. The CDR3 sequence: CASRLAGGTEAFF. CDR3 in DNA: TGCGCCAGCAGATTGGCAGGGGGCACTGAAGCTTTCTTT.

This chain joins TRBV2 and TRBJ2-3, with D uncertain. The CDR3 loop spans 12 amino acids. Germline values: CDR1 SNHLY, CDR2 FYNNEI. V dropped 2 bases and J dropped 5 bases, with 5 bases sitting between them. Here the CDR3 DNA reads TGTGCCAGCAGTGAAAACGGAGATACGCAGTATTTT. It specifies CASSENGDTQYF.

The chain links TRBV6-5 to TRBJ2-3, with D possibly TRBD2 on 5 matching bases. The V end was cut by 3 bases, the J end by 1 base, with 8 bases between. The germline gives CDR1 MNHEY, CDR2 SVGAGI. The CDR3 extends over 14 amino acids. The chain's CDR3 is CASSYRTGTDTQYF. DNA for the CDR3: TGTGCCAGCAGTTATCGGACTGGCACAGATACGCAGTATTTT.

This clone was seen a handful of times. This chain connects TRBV7-3 to TRBJ2-5; a weak D match, TRBD2 (6 bases). Germline-derived CDR1 and CDR2 are SGHTA and FQGTGA. V was cut by 5 bases and J by 2 bases, with 15 bases left in between. The CDR3 covers 15 residues. As DNA, the CDR3 is TGTGCCAGCAGCCCATATGCCGGGGGACAAGAGACCCAGTACTTC. This sequence encodes CASSPYAGGQETQYF.

This clone was detected only a few times. The chain recombines TRBV2 with TRBJ1-2, with D possibly TRBD1 on 6 matching bases. V was cut by 2 bases and J by 8 bases, with 21 bases left in between. The CDR3 consists of 16 residues. Germline V gene sequence: CDR1 SNHLY, CDR2 FYNNEI. The CDR3, as DNA: TGTGCCAGCAGTGAAATAAGGGGGGGGGCCGTGGACGGCTACACCTTC. Encoded protein: CASSEIRGGAVDGYTF.

A few counts support this clone. This chain links TRBV2 with TRBJ1-5, with D possibly TRBD1 on 6 matching bases. The germline V gene encodes CDR1 SNHLY and CDR2 FYNNEI. V was clipped by 4 bases and J by 1 base, with 20 bases between them. The CDR3 runs to 18 residues. CDR3 sequence reads: CASSGGSVGGLSNQPQHF. In DNA, the CDR3 is TGTGCCAGCAGTGGAGGGTCAGTGGGGGGGCTAAGCAATCAGCCCCAGCATTTT. The whole variable domain, remainder taken from reference TRBV2 and TRBJ1-5, is EPEVTQTPSHQVTQMGQEVILRCVPISNHLYFYWYRQILGQKVEFLVSFYNNEISEKSEIFDDQFSVERPDGSNFTLKIRSTKLEDSAMYFCASSGGSVGGLSNQPQHFGDGTRLSIL.

This clone was found a few times. This sequence joins TRBV29-1 and TRBJ1-5; 11 bases are shared with TRBD1. This CDR3 has 16 residues. V shed 0 bases, J shed 9 bases, and the junction held 10 bases outside the gene matches. Germline CDR1 and CDR2: SQVTM and ANQGSEA. The CDR3: CSVEDPDRGRDGPQHF. For the CDR3, the DNA is TGCAGCGTTGAAGACCCGGACAGGGGGCGGGATGGGCCCCAGCATTTT.

This clone was recorded a few times. The CDR3 region has the DNA TGTGCCAGCAGATACCGGGACAGGGGATCACAAGAGACCCAGTACTTC. This translates into CASRYRDRGSQETQYF. The chain links TRBV6-5 to TRBJ2-5; 10 positions agree with TRBD1. CDR1 is MNHEY and CDR2 is SVGAGI in the germline V gene. After removal of 6 bases from V and 2 bases from J, the junction contained 9 bases not matched to a gene. The CDR3 sequence is 16 residues long.

This clone came up a few times. DNA for the CDR3: TGTGCCAGCAGCCTGGACTGGACCGGGGAGCTGTTTTTT. Translating gives CASSLDWTGELFF. The chain carries TRBV7-3 and TRBJ2-2; TRBD2 is a possible D gene (5 bases). Germline V gene lookup returns CDR1 SGHTA and CDR2 FQGTGA. The CDR3 is 13 amino acids. V lost 5 bases, J lost 5 bases, and 9 bases lay in between.

The V call is TRBV2, the J call TRBJ1-1; D remains unclear. The germline V gene encodes CDR1 SNHLY and CDR2 FYNNEI. The length of the CDR3 is 14 residues. V was clipped by 5 bases and J by 0 bases, with 10 bases between them. CDR3 DNA: TGTGCCAGCAGTCCTCAGGCTCTGAACACTGAAGCTTTCTTT. It translates to CASSPQALNTEAFF.

This chain links TRBV6-1 with TRBJ1-2, with 8 positions matching TRBD1. V shed 1 base and J 5 bases; nucleotides not matched to a gene: 9. Looked up from germline, CDR1 is MNHNS and CDR2 is SASEGT. The CDR3 is 16 residues long. Written as DNA, the CDR3 is TGTGCCAGCAGTGAAGACCCCAGGGGGCGCCGGTATGGCTACACCTTC. Its translation is CASSEDPRGRRYGYTF.

The chain joins TRBV4-3 to TRBJ2-2; 9 nucleotides agree with TRBD2. Trimming took 0 bases from V and 5 from J; bases not matched to a gene: 10. CDR1 and CDR2 from the germline V gene are LGHNA and YSLEER. This CDR3 has 18 residues. CDR3 in amino acids: CASSQDPWAGGLTGELFF. As DNA, the CDR3 is TGCGCCAGCAGCCAAGACCCGTGGGCGGGGGGGTTGACCGGGGAGCTGTTTTTT.

CDR3 in amino acids: CASTPRAGRIVNTEAFF. CDR3 DNA: TGTGCCAGCACCCCCAGGGCAGGCCGAATAGTGAACACTGAAGCTTTCTTT. The V gene is TRBV5-6, the J gene TRBJ1-1; tentative D call: TRBD1 (5 bases). The V gene's germline CDR1 is SGHDT and CDR2 YYEEEE. V dropped 6 bases and J dropped 0 bases, with 21 bases sitting between them. The CDR3 covers 17 residues.

This chain links TRBV4-3 with TRBJ2-7; D is possibly TRBD1 (5 bases). The germline V gene encodes CDR1 LGHNA and CDR2 YSLEER. V gave up 4 bases and J gave up 4 bases, with 20 bases separating them. The CDR3 totals 16 residues. The CDR3 is CASSLGVGQGIYEQYF. CDR3 nucleotides: TGCGCCAGCAGCCTCGGAGTCGGGCAGGGTATTTACGAGCAGTACTTC.

This clone was detected a few times. The rearrangement uses TRBV2 and TRBJ2-2, with D perhaps matching TRBD2 (6 bases). Trimming pared 7 bases from V and 3 bases from J, leaving 18 bases between. CDR1 and CDR2 from the germline V gene are SNHLY and FYNNEI. CDR3 size: 16 residues. CDR3 amino acids: CASISGAGRHTGELFF. Here the CDR3 DNA reads TGTGCCAGCATAAGTGGTGCGGGGAGACACACCGGGGAGCTGTTTTTT.

This chain uses TRBV5-6 with TRBJ1-5; 10 positions match TRBD1. CDR1 and CDR2 (germline): SGHDT, YYEEEE. The CDR3 has 18 amino acids. Trimming cost V 3 bases and J 3 bases; bases outside gene matches: 12. This CDR3 is CASSWTRGTGVSNQPQHF. CDR3 DNA sequence: TGTGCCAGCAGCTGGACTCGTGGGACAGGGGTATCCAATCAGCCCCAGCATTTT.

The V gene is TRBV13, the J gene TRBJ1-3; D is ambiguous. Per germline, CDR1 PRHDT and CDR2 FYEKMQ (reference sequence). Trimming left V 4 bases short and J 2 bases short, with 6 bases between. The CDR3 length is 13 residues. The CDR3 sequence: CASSWRAGNTIYF. The CDR3 nucleotides are TGTGCCAGCAGCTGGAGGGCTGGAAACACCATATATTTT.

This clone was recorded once. The rearrangement uses TRBV5-6 and TRBJ2-1; 8 nucleotides line up with TRBD2. This CDR3 has 18 residues. Germline trimming cut 3 bases from V and 4 bases from J; bases unmatched to any gene: 15. Germline assignment: CDR1 SGHDT and CDR2 YYEEEE. The CDR3 loop reads CASSWMIVAGGTYNEQFF. The CDR3, as DNA: TGTGCCAGCAGCTGGATGATAGTGGCGGGGGGAACTTACAATGAGCAGTTCTTC.

The chain has TRBV6-1 and TRBJ1-5, with 9 bases matching TRBD1. The CDR3 sequence is 13 residues long. Germline V gene lookup returns CDR1 MNHNS and CDR2 SASEGT. Unmatched junction bases numbered 3, after V lost 8 bases and J lost 4 bases. CDR3 in amino acids: CASADRGNQPQHF. The CDR3 DNA reads TGTGCCAGCGCGGACAGGGGAAATCAGCCCCAGCATTTT.

The table lists this clone with a few counts. The J gene is TRBJ2-3, the V gene TRBV9, with D perhaps TRBD1 (6 bases). The CDR3 sequence is 15 residues long. The germline V gene encodes CDR1 SGDLS and CDR2 YYNGEE. V shed 3 bases and J shed 0 bases, with 11 bases lying between them. The CDR3 loop is CASSAGHTSTDTQYF. CDR3 coding DNA: TGTGCCAGCAGCGCGGGACACACTAGCACAGATACGCAGTATTTT.

The table lists this clone with a count of one. The chain combines TRBV18 with TRBJ1-2, with 10 bases identical to TRBD1. Germline V gives CDR1 KGHSH, CDR2 LQKENI. The CDR3 is 15 amino acids. V dropped 2 bases and J dropped 0; count of bases not matched to a gene: 0. The CDR3 coding sequence is TGTGCCAGCTCACCAGGGACAGGGGCTAACTATGGCTACACCTTC. Translated: CASSPGTGANYGYTF.